This entry lists 19 T cell receptor beta chains sequenced from one sample in a study of beta chain features in type 1 diabetes. No antigen is known for these receptors. Study findings and constraints: A moderate, significant TCRB CDR3 shortening appeared in type 1 diabetes across four CD4+ subsets.

What was sequenced were expressed TCRB transcripts, since all of the isolated RNA had been reverse transcribed. Using immunoSEQ multiplex PCR, the repertoire was profiled, and TCRdb retains in-frame clones only, with some absent. The table lists hundreds of thousands of clones, more than 13% of them singletons. The sequencing input was naive CD4+ T cells from blood. The receptor source for this set is a man aged 18 to 29 with type 1 diabetes.

V usage is TRBV2 and J usage is TRBJ2-6; D is perhaps TRBD1 (6 bases). V was pared by 7 bases and J by 0 bases, with 19 bases between. CDR1 and CDR2 from the germline V gene are SNHLY and FYNNEI. The CDR3 spans 18 residues. CDR3 DNA sequence: TGTGCCAGCATCCCTTCGCGGACAGTATACTCTGGGGCCAACGTCCTGACTTTC. It yields the protein CASIPSRTVYSGANVLTF.

The chain recombines TRBV21-1 with TRBJ2-6; the D segment call TRBD1 is taken from the table without a DNA check. TRBV21-1 is a pseudogene segment. The CDR3 is made up of 15 amino acids. CDR3 region: CASSNWLLQANVLTF. The CDR3 DNA reads TGTGCCAGCAGCAACTGGCTTCTTCAGGCCAACGTCCTGACTTTC.

This chain links TRBV30 with TRBJ2-7; D ambiguous. The CDR3 consists of 15 residues. CDR1 is GTSNPN and CDR2 is SVGIG in the germline V gene (reference sequence). V was pared by 0 bases and J by 2 bases, with 14 bases between. CDR3 amino acids: CAWSVTYQKPYEQYF. The DNA for the CDR3 is TGTGCCTGGAGTGTGACTTACCAGAAGCCCTACGAGCAGTACTTC.

In DNA, the CDR3 is TGTGCCAGCAGCTTAGGTAGCGGGGGGCCCTACAATGAGCAGTTCTTC. Protein product: CASSLGSGGPYNEQFF. This rearrangement joins TRBV11-2 to TRBJ2-1; 10 positions agree with TRBD2. This CDR3 is built from 16 residues. CDR1 SGHAT and CDR2 FQNNGV come from the germline V gene. With 1 base clipped from V and 2 bases from J, the junction kept 2 bases outside the gene matches.

This clone was picked up a small number of times. This chain uses TRBV9 with TRBJ2-4; D unresolved. This CDR3 has 13 amino acids. Germline-derived CDR1 and CDR2 are SGDLS and YYNGEE. V lost 6 bases and J 8 bases, leaving 15 bases between the germline ends. CDR3 sequence: CASIFSLSDIQYF. In DNA, the CDR3 is TGTGCCAGCATCTTCTCTCTCTCCGACATTCAGTACTTC.

This clone was counted between two and nine times. V and J are TRBV7-2 and TRBJ2-5, with 9 nucleotides matching TRBD1. The CDR3 length is 14 residues. CDR1 SGHTA and CDR2 FQGNSA come from the germline V gene. The ends lost 3 bases at V and 3 bases at J; junction bases unmatched: 2. The CDR3 DNA sequence: TGTGCCAGCAGCTTCGGACAGGGGAAAGAGACCCAGTACTTC. It yields the protein CASSFGQGKETQYF. The full variable domain, its missing parts supplied by reference TRBV7-2 and TRBJ2-5, is GAGVSQSPSNKVTEKGKDVELRCDPISGHTALYWYRQSLGQGLEFLIYFQGNSAPDKSGLPSDRFSAERTGGSVSTLTIQRTQQEDSAVYLCASSFGQGKETQYFGPGTRLLVL.

This clone was observed a handful of times. The genes are TRBV21-1 and TRBJ2-7; the listed D gene, TRBD2, was not tested against the DNA. TRBV21-1 constitutes a pseudogene. The CDR3 contains 12 residues. The CDR3 DNA is TGTGCCAGCAGGAGGTCGACCTACGAGCAGTACTTC. Protein product: CASRRSTYEQYF.

This chain connects TRBV27 to TRBJ1-2; a possible D gene is TRBD1 (5 bases). This CDR3 has 15 amino acids. Germline assignment: CDR1 MNHEY and CDR2 SMNVEV (reference sequence). V shed 2 bases and J shed 4 bases, with 14 bases lying between them. Written as DNA, the CDR3 is TGTGCCAGCAGTTTAGAGGGGACCACCCGCTATGGCTACACCTTC. Translation: CASSLEGTTRYGYTF.

The chain uses TRBV29-1 and TRBJ1-1; no reliable D call. CDR1 and CDR2 from the germline V gene are SQVTM and ANQGSEA. Trimming shortened V by 2 bases and J by 0 bases, and 7 bases separated the two germline ends. This CDR3 is built from 13 residues. The CDR3 bases are TGCAGCGTTGAAAGGGAGGTGAACACTGAAGCTTTCTTT. It specifies CSVEREVNTEAFF.

About this clone: Compared with germline, one end of the junction differs, possibly owing to a read error. The chain joins TRBV7-7 to TRBJ2-2; 9 bases fit TRBD2. The CDR3 is made up of 16 amino acids. CDR1 is SSHAT, CDR2 FNYEAQ, per germline (reference sequence). The CDR3 loop reads CASSLASGVNTGELFF. CDR3 sequence (DNA): TGTGCTAGCAGCTTAGCTAGCGGGGTAAACACCGGGGAGCTGTTTTTT. The full variable domain, its missing parts supplied by reference TRBV7-7 and TRBJ2-2, is GAGVSQSPRYKVTKRGQDVTLRCDPISSHATLYWYQQALGQGPEFLTYFNYEAQPDKSGLPSDRFSAERPEGSISTLTIQRTEQRDSAMYRCASSLASGVNTGELFFGEGSRLTVL.

The V and J genes are TRBV29-1 and TRBJ1-2; tentatively, D is TRBD1 (5 bases). This CDR3 is 13 amino acids long. V was pared by 6 bases and J by 0 bases, with 11 bases between. Germline lookup yields CDR1 SQVTM and CDR2 ANQGSEA. The CDR3 DNA follows: TGCAGCGTAACAGGTGGTTCTAACTATGGCTACACCTTC. This encodes CSVTGGSNYGYTF.

This clone was picked up a small number of times. V is TRBV2 and J is TRBJ2-7; D uncertain. Trimming took 6 bases from V and 1 from J, leaving 10 bases between them. Germline CDR1 reads SNHLY; CDR2 reads FYNNEI. The CDR3 consists of 13 residues. The CDR3 nucleotides read TGTGCCAGCAGGCCCGACGGTTCCTACGAGCAGTACTTC. Protein: CASRPDGSYEQYF. The full variable domain, in which reference TRBV2 and TRBJ2-7 provide the parts outside the CDR3, is EPEVTQTPSHQVTQMGQEVILRCVPISNHLYFYWYRQILGQKVEFLVSFYNNEISEKSEIFDDQFSVERPDGSNFTLKIRSTKLEDSAMYFCASRPDGSYEQYFGPGTRLTVT.

The rearrangement joins TRBV5-1 to TRBJ2-3; no clear D gene. Trimming removed 3 bases from V and 2 bases from J, with 7 bases in between. The germline V gene encodes CDR1 SGHRS and CDR2 YFSETQ. This CDR3 spans 13 amino acids. This chain's CDR3 is CASSSFNTDTQYF. In nucleotides, the CDR3 is TGCGCCAGCAGCTCATTTAACACAGATACGCAGTATTTT.

This clone was picked up a small number of times. The chain links TRBV5-1 to TRBJ2-1; 9 nucleotides align to TRBD1. The V and J ends lost 4 bases and 6 bases, in that order; junction bases with no gene match: 5. The length of the CDR3 is 14 residues. The germline CDR1 and CDR2 sequences are SGHRS and YFSETQ. This chain's CDR3 is CASSPGTGFNEQFF. The DNA for the CDR3 is TGCGCCAGCAGCCCGGGGACAGGGTTCAATGAGCAGTTCTTC.

This chain joins TRBV30 and TRBJ1-2; the D is unclear. The germline CDR1 and CDR2 sequences are GTSNPN and SVGIG (reference sequence). This CDR3 has 13 amino acids. V lost 2 bases, J lost 4 bases, and 11 bases lay in between. The CDR3 loop is CAWSTNHAYGYTF. The DNA for the CDR3 is TGTGCCTGGAGTACGAACCATGCCTATGGCTACACCTTC.

A few counts support this clone. The chain combines TRBV5-4 with TRBJ2-2; TRBD2 is a possible D gene (6 bases). V was pared by 2 bases and J by 0 bases, with 11 bases between. The CDR3 length is 16 residues. The V gene's germline CDR1 is SGHNT and CDR2 YYREEE (reference sequence). The CDR3 sequence is CASSFSWGANTGELFF. The CDR3 coding sequence is TGTGCCAGCAGCTTCTCCTGGGGGGCGAACACCGGGGAGCTGTTTTTT.

The V gene is TRBV11-2, the J gene TRBJ1-1; possible D gene TRBD1, 6 bases. The CDR3 covers 16 residues. Trimming stripped 7 bases from V and 4 bases from J, with 22 bases between. The germline V gene encodes CDR1 SGHAT and CDR2 FQNNGV. CDR3 amino acids: CASTTRVKGGGTEAFF. In nucleotides, the CDR3 is TGTGCCAGCACCACCCGAGTGAAAGGGGGGGGCACTGAAGCTTTCTTT. The full variable domain, in which reference TRBV11-2 and TRBJ1-1 provide the parts outside the CDR3, is EAGVAQSPRYKIIEKRQSVAFWCNPISGHATLYWYQQILGQGPKLLIQFQNNGVVDDSQLPKDRFSAERLKGVDSTLKIQPAKLEDSAVYLCASTTRVKGGGTEAFFGQGTRLTVV.

This clone turned up a few times. The CDR3 here is CASSVALQPNTEAFF. CDR3 in DNA: TGTGCCAGCAGCGTAGCTCTACAGCCGAACACTGAAGCTTTCTTT. The chain combines TRBV9 with TRBJ1-1; unclear D gene. The CDR3 loop spans 15 amino acids. Deletions cut 0 bases from V and 1 base from J, with 10 bases between. Germline V gene lookup returns CDR1 SGDLS and CDR2 YYNGEE.

This clone was found once. J is TRBJ2-7 and V is TRBV7-2; the match to TRBD2 covers 12 bases. CDR3 size: 15 residues. In germline, CDR1 is SGHTA, CDR2 FQGNSA. J was trimmed by 6 bases and V by 5 bases; bases with no gene match: 8. CDR3 protein: CASSPWTSGKAEQYF. CDR3 in DNA: TGTGCCAGCAGCCCCTGGACTAGCGGGAAAGCCGAGCAGTACTTC.